The entry below describes one T cell receptor beta chain. No antigen is known for it. The entry originates in a study of blood T cells in healthy people across ages. Germline CDR1 and CDR2: LGHDT and YNNKEL (reference sequence). With 3 bases clipped from V and 11 bases from J, the junction kept 17 bases outside the gene matches. The CDR3 totals 17 residues. Findings of the study overall: One million T cells yielded diversity estimates that were considered underestimates. TCR beta diversity, measured per million T cells, fell in a roughly linear way with age.

Primed by a sample-barcoded 5' primer and a J-beta primer mix, a second PCR proceeded for about 6 to 12 cycles. TCRdb independently ran MiXCR on the 5' RACE reads; one entry per CDR3 protein. Of roughly 680,000 distinct CDR3 sequences listed, about 52% are singletons. The specimen sequenced was blood. The TCR originated in a woman aged 55-75 years in good health. The chain combines TRBV3-1 with TRBJ2-5, with 11 positions matching TRBD2. The CDR3 spells CASSHLGTSGTYNEQYF. CDR3 bases: TGTGCCAGCAGCCACCTGGGGACTAGCGGCACCTACAATGAGCAGTACTTC.